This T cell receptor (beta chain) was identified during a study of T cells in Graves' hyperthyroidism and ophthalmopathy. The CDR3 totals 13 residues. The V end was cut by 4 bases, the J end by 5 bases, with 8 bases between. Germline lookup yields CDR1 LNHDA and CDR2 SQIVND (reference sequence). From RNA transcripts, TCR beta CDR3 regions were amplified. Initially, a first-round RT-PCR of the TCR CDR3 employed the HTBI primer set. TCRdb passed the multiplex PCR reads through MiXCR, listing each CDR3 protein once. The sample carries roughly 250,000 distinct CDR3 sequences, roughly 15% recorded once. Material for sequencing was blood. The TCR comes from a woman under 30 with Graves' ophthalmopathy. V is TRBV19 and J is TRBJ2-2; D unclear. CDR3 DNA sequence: TGTGCCAGTAGTAGCTTTGGGACCGGGGAGCTGTTTTTT. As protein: CASSSFGTGELFF.